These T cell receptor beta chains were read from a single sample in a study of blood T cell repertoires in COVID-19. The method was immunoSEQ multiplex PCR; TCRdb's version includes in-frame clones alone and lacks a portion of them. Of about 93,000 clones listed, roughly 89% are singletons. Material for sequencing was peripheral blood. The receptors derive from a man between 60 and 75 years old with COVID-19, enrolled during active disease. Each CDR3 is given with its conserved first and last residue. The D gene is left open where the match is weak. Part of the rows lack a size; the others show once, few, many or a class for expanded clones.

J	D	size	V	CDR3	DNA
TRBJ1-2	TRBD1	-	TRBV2	CASSQRRGTGNYGYTF	TGTGCCAGCAGTCAAAGACGTGGGACAGGGAACTATGGCTACACCTTC
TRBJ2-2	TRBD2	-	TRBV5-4	CASSPSGRGTGELFF	TGTGCCAGCAGCCCTAGCGGGAGGGGGACCGGGGAGCTGTTTTTT
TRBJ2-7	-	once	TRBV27	CASSLSGRSPYEQYF	TGTGCCAGCAGTTTATCGGGGAGGTCCCCCTACGAGCAGTACTTC
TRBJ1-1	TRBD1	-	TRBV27	CASSSFHRGRRLNTEAFF	TGTGCCAGCAGTTCATTCCACAGGGGCCGCAGATTGAACACTGAAGCTTTCTTT
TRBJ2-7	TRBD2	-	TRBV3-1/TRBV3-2	CASSHSSGGYEQYF	TGTGCCAGCAGCCATTCGAGCGGGGGTTACGAGCAGTACTTC
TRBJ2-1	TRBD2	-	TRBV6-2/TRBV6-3	CASSYWASGPRAREQFF	TGTGCCAGCAGTTACTGGGCTAGCGGGCCGAGGGCGAGAGAGCAGTTCTTC
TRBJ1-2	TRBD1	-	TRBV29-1	CSVGTGGLGYTF	TGCAGCGTCGGGACAGGGGGTCTTGGCTACACCTTC
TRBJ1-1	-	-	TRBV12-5	CASGLQANTEAFF	TGTGCTAGTGGTTTGCAGGCGAACACTGAAGCTTTCTTT
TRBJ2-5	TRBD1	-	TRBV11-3	CASSLGQGEETQYF	TGTGCCAGCAGCTTGGGACAGGGGGAGGAGACCCAGTACTTC
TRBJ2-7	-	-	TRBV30	CAWSIAMDEQYF	TGTGCCTGGAGCATTGCTATGGACGAGCAGTACTTC
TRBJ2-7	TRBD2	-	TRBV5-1	CASSSGTSAYEQYF	TGCGCCAGCAGCTCTGGGACTAGCGCCTACGAGCAGTACTTC
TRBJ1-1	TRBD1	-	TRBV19	CASSERGTGGSAFF	TGTGCCAGTAGTGAGCGAGGGACAGGGGGCTCCGCTTTCTTT
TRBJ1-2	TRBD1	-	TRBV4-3	CASSQDRGLSGYTF	TGCGCCAGCAGCCAAGACAGGGGGCTCAGCGGCTACACCTTC
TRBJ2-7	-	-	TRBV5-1	CASSSTGAYEQYF	TGCGCCAGCAGCTCGACAGGAGCCTACGAGCAGTACTTC
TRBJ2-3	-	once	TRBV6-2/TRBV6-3	CASSLLTDTQYF	TGTGCCAGCAGTCTCCTCACAGATACGCAGTATTTT
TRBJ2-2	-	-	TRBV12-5	CASGLEAEDTGELFF	TGTGCTAGTGGTTTGGAAGCAGAGGACACCGGGGAGCTGTTTTTT
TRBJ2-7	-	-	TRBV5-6	CASSLGLGLPYEQYF	TGTGCCAGCAGCTTGGGTCTCGGACTCCCGTACGAGCAGTACTTC
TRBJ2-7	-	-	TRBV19	CASTDLYFPYEQYF	TGTGCCAGTACCGACTTGTACTTCCCCTACGAGCAGTACTTC
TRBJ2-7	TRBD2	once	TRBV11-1	CASSTGTIRYEQYF	TGTGCCAGCAGCACCGGGACTATCCGCTACGAGCAGTACTTC
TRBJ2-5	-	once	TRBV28	CASPELVETQYF	TGTGCCAGCCCGGAGTTAGTAGAGACCCAGTACTTC
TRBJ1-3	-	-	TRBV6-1	CASSARQILLSGNTIYF	TGTGCCAGCAGTGCCCGACAGATACTTCTCTCTGGAAACACCATATATTTT
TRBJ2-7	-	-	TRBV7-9	CASSLKGTEAHEQYF	TGTGCCAGCAGCTTAAAAGGGACTGAGGCGCACGAGCAGTACTTC
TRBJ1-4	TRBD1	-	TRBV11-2	CASSSRDRSNEKLFF	TGTGCCAGCAGCAGCCGGGACAGGTCCAATGAAAAACTGTTTTTT
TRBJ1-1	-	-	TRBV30	CAWSVTLSTEAFF	TGTGCCTGGAGTGTAACTTTGTCCACTGAAGCTTTCTTT
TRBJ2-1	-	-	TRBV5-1	CASSDTAYNEQFF	TGCGCCAGCAGTGACACGGCCTACAATGAGCAGTTCTTC
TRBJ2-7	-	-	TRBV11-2	CASSLASPSYEQYF	TGTGCCAGCAGCTTAGCTAGCCCCTCCTACGAGCAGTACTTC
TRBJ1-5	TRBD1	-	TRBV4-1	CASSQGGTGDIFNQPQHF	TGCGCCAGCAGCCAAGGAGGGACAGGCGATATTTTCAATCAGCCCCAGCATTTT
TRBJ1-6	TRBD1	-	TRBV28	CASSFPSGQGANSPLHF	TGTGCCAGCAGTTTTCCATCCGGGCAGGGGGCGAATTCACCCCTCCACTTT
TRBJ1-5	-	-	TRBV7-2	CASSLADRRNQPQHF	TGTGCCAGCAGCTTGGCCGACAGACGCAATCAGCCCCAGCATTTT
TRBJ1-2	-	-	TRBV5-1	CASSLSGDQNGYTF	TGCGCCAGCAGCTTGTCAGGGGATCAGAACGGCTACACCTTC
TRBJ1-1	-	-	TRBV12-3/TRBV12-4	CASSSLGAEAFF	TGTGCCAGCAGCTCGTTAGGGGCTGAAGCTTTCTTT
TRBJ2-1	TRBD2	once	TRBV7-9	CASSLVAGGYNEQFF	TGTGCCAGCAGCTTAGTTGCGGGAGGTTACAATGAGCAGTTCTTC
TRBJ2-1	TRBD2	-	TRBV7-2	CASSSPGGSEFF	TGTGCCAGCAGCTCCCCTGGCGGGAGTGAGTTCTTC
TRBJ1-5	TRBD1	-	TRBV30	CAWGRDRGGQPQHF	TGTGCCTGGGGCCGGGACAGGGGAGGGCAGCCCCAGCATTTT
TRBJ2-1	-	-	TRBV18	CASSPAGNEQFF	TGTGCCAGCTCACCCGCCGGCAATGAGCAGTTCTTC
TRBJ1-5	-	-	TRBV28	CASTPVRFKQPQHF	TGTGCCAGCACCCCAGTCAGGTTTAAACAGCCCCAGCATTTT
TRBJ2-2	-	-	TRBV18	CASSPLSSGSTGELFF	TGTGCCAGCTCACCATTGAGCAGCGGAAGCACCGGGGAGCTGTTTTTT
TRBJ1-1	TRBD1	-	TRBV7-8	CASSLATGAMNTEAFF	TGTGCCAGCAGCTTAGCGACAGGGGCCATGAACACTGAAGCTTTCTTT
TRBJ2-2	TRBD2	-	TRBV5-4	CASSLVGREVHTGELFF	TGTGCCAGCAGCTTGGTGGGGCGGGAGGTCCACACCGGGGAGCTGTTTTTT
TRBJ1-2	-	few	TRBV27	CASSFAGVGYTF	TGTGCCAGCAGTTTCGCAGGGGTTGGCTACACCTTC
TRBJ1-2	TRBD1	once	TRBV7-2	CASTPPGQGAIGYTF	TGTGCCAGCACCCCTCCGGGACAGGGGGCGATAGGCTACACCTTC
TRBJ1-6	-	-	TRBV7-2	CASSLYVEDSPLHF	TGTGCCAGCAGCTTATATGTGGAGGATTCACCCCTCCACTTT
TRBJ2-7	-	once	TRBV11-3	CASSLDPGWAYEQYF	TGTGCCAGCAGCTTAGACCCGGGTTGGGCCTACGAGCAGTACTTC
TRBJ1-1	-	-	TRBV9	CASSPQNEAFF	TGTGCCAGCAGCCCCCAGAATGAAGCTTTCTTT
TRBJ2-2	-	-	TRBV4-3	CASSQERRGELFF	TGCGCCAGCAGCCAAGAAAGGAGGGGGGAGCTGTTTTTT
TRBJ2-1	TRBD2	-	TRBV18	CASSRSSGRRDEQFF	TGTGCCAGCTCACGCTCTAGCGGGAGACGGGATGAGCAGTTCTTC
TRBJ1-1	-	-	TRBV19	CASSISLTDEAFF	TGTGCCAGTAGCATAAGCCTGACAGATGAAGCTTTCTTT
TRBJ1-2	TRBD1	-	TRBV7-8	CASSSLEDRFSGYTF	TGTGCCAGCAGCTCCCTGGAGGACAGGTTCTCTGGCTACACCTTC
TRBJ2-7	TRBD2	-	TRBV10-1	CASSRGSGSSSYEQYF	TGCGCCAGCAGTAGGGGTAGCGGGAGTAGCTCCTACGAGCAGTACTTC
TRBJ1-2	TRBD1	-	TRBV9	CASSSTRRTGGDYGYTF	TGTGCCAGCAGTTCCACCCGGCGCACAGGGGGCGACTATGGCTACACCTTC
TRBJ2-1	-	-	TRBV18	CASSPSLDYNEQFF	TGTGCCAGCTCACCATCGTTAGACTACAATGAGCAGTTCTTC
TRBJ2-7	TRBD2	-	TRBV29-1	CSVGLAGAGEQYF	TGCAGCGTCGGACTAGCGGGAGCAGGCGAGCAGTACTTC
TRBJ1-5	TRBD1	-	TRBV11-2	CASSLDGATGAQPQHF	TGTGCCAGCAGCTTAGATGGGGCGACAGGGGCTCAGCCCCAGCATTTT